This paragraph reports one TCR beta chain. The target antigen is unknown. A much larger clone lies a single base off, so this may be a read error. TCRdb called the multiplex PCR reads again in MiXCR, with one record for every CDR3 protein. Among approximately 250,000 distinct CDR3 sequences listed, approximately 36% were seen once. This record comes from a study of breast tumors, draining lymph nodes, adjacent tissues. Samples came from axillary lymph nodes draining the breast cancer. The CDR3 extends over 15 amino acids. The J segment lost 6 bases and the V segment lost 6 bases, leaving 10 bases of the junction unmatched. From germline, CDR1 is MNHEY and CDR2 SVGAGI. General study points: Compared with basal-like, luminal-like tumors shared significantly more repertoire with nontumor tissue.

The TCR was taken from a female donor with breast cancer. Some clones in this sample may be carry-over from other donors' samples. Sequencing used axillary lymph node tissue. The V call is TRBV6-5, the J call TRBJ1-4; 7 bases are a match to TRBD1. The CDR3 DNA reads TGTGCCAGCAGCCGCAAGGGGGCGCGTCATGAAAAACTGTTTTTT. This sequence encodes CASSRKGARHEKLFF.